A few counts support the clone carrying this T cell receptor beta chain. Using immunoSEQ multiplex PCR, the repertoire was profiled, and TCRdb retains in-frame clones only, with some absent. The data show 72,000 or so clones, 90% to 95% seen once. The data were taken from a study of shared T cell receptors in the human thymus. CDR3 length equals 11 residues. Per the germline V gene, CDR1 is MGHDK and CDR2 is SYGVNS. V lost 4 bases and J 13 bases, leaving 12 bases between the germline ends. The receptor was derived from a human donor. V gene TRBV25-1 combines with J gene TRBJ2-3; possibly TRBD2 for D (5 bases). The sample comprised thymocytes. Here the CDR3 DNA reads TGTGCCAGCAGTGTAAGAGGGATGGAGTATTTT. This sequence encodes CASSVRGMEYF.